This T cell receptor (beta chain) was captured in a study of cytomegalovirus exposure and HLA in healthy donors. Study-wide results and caveats: Further analysis, carried out later, found HLA-associated TCR beta chains more clonally expanded than equally common other chains. Later analysis demonstrated an association between a missense DCLRE1C variant and TCR beta V- and J-gene trimming. Analysis performed later found 16,951 TCR beta sequences associated with HLA alleles at 0.05 false discovery rate.

PCR amplification relied on 60 Vbeta primers (plus 13 Jbeta primers). The assay was immunoSEQ multiplex PCR, and TCRdb's table has in-frame clones only and misses some. The table records approximately 190,000 clones, 70% to 85% of them present only once. Details on this clone: The antigen is unknown.

Between the trimmed V and J ends, which lost 2 bases and 5 bases, there was a span of 15 bases. The CDR3 spans 15 residues. Germline loops: CDR1 MGHDK, CDR2 SYGVNS. Sample: PBMCs. The chain carries TRBV25-1 and TRBJ2-5; unclear D gene. The receptor's source is a boy aged 2 to 9 in good health and CMV-seronegative. CDR3 amino acids: CASSEQWPLQETQYF. CDR3 DNA: TGTGCCAGCAGTGAACAATGGCCCCTTCAGGAGACCCAGTACTTC.